The 32 T cell receptor beta chains given below trace back to one sample, sequenced in a study of shared clonotypes between healthy human individuals. The table came from immunoSEQ multiplex PCR; TCRdb's copy has only in-frame clones and leaves some out. Of under 2.5 million clones in the sample, around 90% were seen once. The sequenced sample was naive CD4+ T cells from PBMCs. Subset here: CD45RA+ positively selected. The receptors stem from a man younger than 35 in good health. Some clones in this sample may be carry-over from other donors' samples.

The chain joins TRBV7-3 to TRBJ2-1; 7 bases agree with TRBD1. Germline CDR1 is SGHTA and CDR2 is FQGTGA. Trimming cost V 4 bases and J 1 base; bases outside gene matches: 16. The CDR3 extends over 19 amino acids. The CDR3 bases are TGTGCCAGCAGCTCCGGGACCCCAAGGGACAGTCCTTCCTACAATGAGCAGTTCTTC. Protein product: CASSSGTPRDSPSYNEQFF.

The table lists this clone with a count of one. The chain couples TRBV7-9 to TRBJ1-1; TRBD1 matches 7 bases. The ends lost 4 bases at V and 0 bases at J; junction bases unmatched: 14. The CDR3 is 18 amino acids. Per germline, CDR1 SEHNR and CDR2 FQNEAQ (reference sequence). In nucleotides, the CDR3 is TGTGCCAGCAGCTCAACATTTCAGGGGGTTTCGATGAACACTGAAGCTTTCTTT. It yields the protein CASSSTFQGVSMNTEAFF. Full variable domain (rest looked up from reference TRBV7-9 and TRBJ1-1): DTGVSQNPRHKITKRGQNVTFRCDPISEHNRLYWYRQTLGQGPEFLTYFQNEAQLEKSRLLSDRFSAERPKGSFSTLEIQRTEQGDSAMYLCASSSTFQGVSMNTEAFFGQGTRLTVV.

This chain connects TRBV9 to TRBJ1-3; 10 positions match TRBD1. From germline, CDR1 is SGDLS and CDR2 YYNGEE. This CDR3 spans 17 amino acids. V shed 0 bases and J 2 bases; nucleotides not matched to a gene: 5. This CDR3 reads CASSVVGDRGPGNTIYF. DNA of the CDR3: TGTGCCAGCAGCGTAGTGGGCGACAGGGGGCCTGGAAACACCATATATTTT.

This sequence joins TRBV6-1 and TRBJ2-3; D is undetermined. This CDR3 is built from 12 residues. Trimming took 7 bases from V and 0 from J, leaving 5 bases between them. CDR1 and CDR2 from the germline V gene are MNHNS and SASEGT. CDR3: CASIRSTDTQYF. The DNA for the CDR3 is TGTGCCAGCATTAGAAGCACAGATACGCAGTATTTT.

V usage is TRBV7-2 and J usage is TRBJ2-5; D is undetermined. V was clipped by 3 bases and J by 0 bases, with 14 bases between them. CDR3 size: 16 residues. In germline, CDR1 is SGHTA, CDR2 FQGNSA. As DNA, the CDR3 is TGTGCCAGCAGCTTTGGCCCCCTGGGGTACCAAGAGACCCAGTACTTC. Translated: CASSFGPLGYQETQYF.

The V gene is TRBV9, the J gene TRBJ2-7; TRBD2 matches at 9 bases. J gave up 2 bases and V 3 bases, and 3 bases lay outside the gene matches. This CDR3 is 14 amino acids long. CDR1 SGDLS and CDR2 YYNGEE come from the germline V gene. The CDR3 nucleotides are TGTGCCAGCAGCGGACTAGCGGAAGCCTACGAGCAGTACTTC. Its translation: CASSGLAEAYEQYF.

This chain links TRBV7-6 with TRBJ2-5; D ambiguous. The CDR3 is made up of 13 amino acids. Germline assignment: CDR1 SGHVS and CDR2 FNYEAQ. V lost 5 bases to trimming and J lost 5 bases, with 12 bases between them. The DNA of the CDR3 is TGTGCCAGCAGCCCTACCGCTCGGGAGACCCAGTACTTC. This gives the protein CASSPTARETQYF.

The CDR3, as DNA: TGCGCCAGCAGCTTGCCCATAGCGGGAGCTTATTTTGGTGAGCAGTTCTTC. Translating gives CASSLPIAGAYFGEQFF. This chain uses TRBV5-1 with TRBJ2-1; 9 bases are a match to TRBD2. The CDR3 length is 17 residues. From germline, CDR1 is SGHRS and CDR2 YFSETQ. V trimming: 1 base; J trimming: 9 bases; junction bases outside the gene matches: 14.

The J gene is TRBJ2-3, the V gene TRBV11-2; D might be TRBD2 (5 bases). V was shortened by 5 bases and J by 2 bases, with 17 bases between the two germline ends. There are 16 residues in the CDR3. The germline V gene has CDR1 SGHAT and CDR2 FQNNGV. The CDR3 DNA sequence: TGTGCCAGCAGCCACCCTAGGGAGTCAAACACAGATACGCAGTATTTT. It specifies CASSHPRESNTDTQYF.

This clone was seen once. This specimen includes other DNA sequences encoding the same CDR3. The chain combines TRBV5-1 with TRBJ2-1; TRBD1 matches at 7 bases. CDR1 SGHRS and CDR2 YFSETQ come from the germline V gene. The CDR3 sequence is 14 residues long. The junction had 3 bases not matched to a gene; V was cut back by 0 bases and J by 6 bases. CDR3 in amino acids: CASSLGTGSNEQFF. DNA of the CDR3: TGCGCCAGCAGCTTGGGGACAGGATCCAATGAGCAGTTCTTC.

This chain uses TRBV2 with TRBJ1-5; D may be TRBD1 (5 bases). Per the germline V gene, CDR1 is SNHLY and CDR2 is FYNNEI. This CDR3 contains 13 residues. The V end was cut by 3 bases, the J end by 6 bases, with 9 bases between. CDR3 protein: CASSEWGPQPQHF. For the CDR3, the DNA is TGTGCCAGCAGTGAGTGGGGACCTCAGCCCCAGCATTTT.

This clone was counted a few times. The chain employs TRBV19 and TRBJ1-5; maybe TRBD1 (5 bases). Trimming stripped 7 bases from V and 7 bases from J, with 14 bases between. Germline V gene data show CDR1 as LNHDA and CDR2 as SQIVND (reference sequence). The CDR3 consists of 13 residues. The CDR3 DNA is TGTGCCAGTACCCCCCGATGGGGGCAGCCCCAGCATTTT. Its translation: CASTPRWGQPQHF.

CDR3 nucleotide sequence: TGTGCCAGCTCATCCGGGGGACAGGGAGAGACCCAGTACTTC. Translated, it gives CASSSGGQGETQYF. The V call is TRBV18, the J call TRBJ2-5; 9 nucleotides align to TRBD1. Per germline, CDR1 KGHSH and CDR2 LQKENI. V shed 5 bases, J shed 4 bases, and the junction held 5 bases outside the gene matches. The CDR3 covers 14 residues.

The CDR3 is CASSFGGTSGRVAYEQYF. CDR3 nucleotides: TGCGCCAGCAGCTTTGGTGGGACTAGCGGGAGAGTCGCTTACGAGCAGTACTTC. The genes are TRBV5-1 and TRBJ2-7; 14 bases line up with TRBD2. V trimming: 2 bases; J trimming: 4 bases; junction bases outside the gene matches: 11. The germline gives CDR1 SGHRS, CDR2 YFSETQ. CDR3 size: 18 residues.

This clone has a handful of counts. Because it lacks the conserved phenylalanine or tryptophan at the end, this CDR3 is likely a read error. The limits of the CDR3 on the DNA are not certain, so only TCRdb's listed CDR3 is given. V and J are TRBV20-1 and TRBJ1-1. The CDR3 length is 8 residues, termini included. Germline assignment: CDR1 DFQATT and CDR2 SNEGSKA (reference sequence). CDR3 protein: CSPDGGAS.

This clone was detected only once. The rearrangement links TRBV7-2 to TRBJ2-1, with 14 positions matching TRBD2. CDR1 is SGHTA and CDR2 is FQGNSA in the germline V gene. With V trimmed by 5 bases and J by 15 bases, 12 bases remained unmatched. This CDR3 has 15 amino acids. The DNA of the CDR3 is TGTGCCAGCAGCCTTACCGGGACTAGCGGGGGCTTACGGTTCTTC. It specifies CASSLTGTSGGLRFF.

The chain carries TRBV5-4 and TRBJ2-1; TRBD2 aligns across 8 bases. The trim removed 4 bases at V and 7 bases at J, leaving 7 bases unmatched. The CDR3 is 14 amino acids. Germline values: CDR1 SGHNT, CDR2 YYREEE (reference sequence). The CDR3 sequence is CASSPGRVENEQFF. The DNA for the CDR3 is TGTGCCAGCAGCCCCGGGAGGGTGGAGAATGAGCAGTTCTTC.

V gene TRBV28 combines with J gene TRBJ2-7; 8 bases are a match to TRBD2. The junction had 7 bases not matched to a gene; V was cut back by 3 bases and J by 0 bases. The CDR3 sequence is 16 residues long. Germline lookup yields CDR1 MDHEN and CDR2 SYDVKM. The CDR3 region is CASSFTASGSSYEQYF. The DNA of the CDR3 is TGTGCCAGCAGTTTTACGGCCAGCGGGAGCTCCTACGAGCAGTACTTC.

A remark on this clone: The same CDR3 can be traced to other DNA sequences in this sample. The chain uses TRBV18 and TRBJ2-1; D not certain. The ends were cut back, 3 bases at V and 5 bases at J, with 8 bases in the middle. Germline CDR1 KGHSH, CDR2 LQKENI. The CDR3 totals 13 residues. CDR3 in DNA: TGTGCCAGCTCACCGAGGTTGAACAATGAGCAGTTCTTC. Amino acid sequence: CASSPRLNNEQFF.

This clone was observed a few times. This sequence joins TRBV5-4 and TRBJ2-2, with 12 bases aligning to TRBD2. Trimming at V came to 4 bases and at J to 6 bases, leaving 7 bases not matched to a gene. The germline gives CDR1 SGHNT, CDR2 YYREEE (reference sequence). The CDR3 sequence is 16 residues long. The DNA for the CDR3 is TGTGCCAGCAGCCCCCGACTAGCGGGAGATCCCGGGGAGCTGTTTTTT. Its protein product is CASSPRLAGDPGELFF.

The chain combines TRBV2 with TRBJ2-5; D may be TRBD1 or TRBD2 (5 bases each). There are 16 residues in the CDR3. Trimming stripped 0 bases from V and 0 bases from J, with 11 bases between. Germline V gives CDR1 SNHLY, CDR2 FYNNEI. The CDR3 nucleotides read TGTGCCAGCAGTGAAGCGCTTCGAGGGGACCAAGAGACCCAGTACTTC. Translation gives CASSEALRGDQETQYF.

This sequence joins TRBV27 and TRBJ2-7; 9 bases align to TRBD1. Germline V CDR1 and CDR2: MNHEY, SMNVEV (reference sequence). The CDR3 runs to 16 residues. The ends lost 7 bases at V and 6 bases at J; junction bases unmatched: 16. CDR3 sequence (DNA): TGTGCCAGCAACAAGCGGGACAGGGCTTCATTGGGCGAGCAGTACTTC. Residues: CASNKRDRASLGEQYF.

This clone was detected only once. The V call is TRBV28, the J call TRBJ2-4; the D call may be TRBD1 or TRBD2 (6 bases each). Germline V gene data show CDR1 as MDHEN and CDR2 as SYDVKM. CDR3 size: 15 residues. V dropped 8 bases and J dropped 1 base, with 15 bases sitting between them. The CDR3 coding sequence is TGTGCCAGCTTTAAAGGGGGAGGCGCCAAAAACATTCAGTACTTC. The encoded protein is CASFKGGGAKNIQYF.

The J gene is TRBJ1-1, the V gene TRBV2; D not certain. Germline assignment: CDR1 SNHLY and CDR2 FYNNEI. Trimming took 4 bases from V and 11 from J, leaving 11 bases between them. This CDR3 has 11 residues. CDR3: CASSAASWAFF. CDR3 in DNA: TGTGCCAGCAGTGCAGCCTCTTGGGCTTTCTTT.

CDR3 sequence (DNA): TGTGCCAGCAGCGTAGTTGCAAGGGCCACCGAGCAGTACTTC. Protein product: CASSVVARATEQYF. The chain recombines TRBV9 with TRBJ2-7; no reliable D call. Per the germline V gene, CDR1 is SGDLS and CDR2 is YYNGEE. With 0 bases removed from V and 6 bases from J, the gap between germline ends came to 13 bases. The CDR3 spans 14 residues.

This clone was found once. V usage is TRBV6-5 and J usage is TRBJ1-1, with TRBD1 matching 10 bases. The CDR3 consists of 13 residues. Germline CDR1 is MNHEY and CDR2 is SVGAGI. With V trimmed by 10 bases and J by 4 bases, 6 bases remained unmatched. CDR3 in amino acids: CAIHRTGGTEAFF. CDR3 DNA: TGTGCCATACATCGGACAGGGGGCACTGAAGCTTTCTTT.

The chain combines TRBV28 with TRBJ2-5; D possibly matches TRBD1 or TRBD2 (6 bases each). V lost 7 bases and J 5 bases, leaving 17 bases between the germline ends. Germline CDR1 and CDR2: MDHEN and SYDVKM. The CDR3 covers 14 residues. CDR3 loop: CASNARGARETQYF. The CDR3 DNA is TGTGCCAGCAACGCTAGGGGGGCCCGGGAGACCCAGTACTTC.

The V gene is TRBV9, the J gene TRBJ2-3, with D possibly being TRBD1 (5 bases). Trimming removed 0 bases from V and 2 bases from J, with 10 bases in between. Germline assignment: CDR1 SGDLS and CDR2 YYNGEE. CDR3 length equals 15 residues. CDR3 DNA: TGTGCCAGCAGCGTAGAGGCAGGGAACACAGATACGCAGTATTTT. Its protein is CASSVEAGNTDTQYF.

This CDR3 is CASTPQGFGGHGYTF. CDR3 DNA: TGTGCCAGCACTCCTCAGGGCTTTGGGGGGCATGGCTACACCTTC. This chain connects TRBV7-9 to TRBJ1-2; tentative D call: TRBD1 (6 bases). Germline CDR1 and CDR2: SEHNR and FQNEAQ (reference sequence). The CDR3 has 15 amino acids. Trimming pared 7 bases from V and 6 bases from J, leaving 21 bases between.

This clone was detected a few times. V and J are TRBV2 and TRBJ1-2, with D unclear. CDR1 and CDR2 from the germline V gene are SNHLY and FYNNEI. V gave up 7 bases and J gave up 1 base, with 4 bases separating them. The CDR3 has 11 amino acids. In nucleotides, the CDR3 is TGTGCCAGCAACCTTAACTATGGCTACACCTTC. Translating it yields CASNLNYGYTF.

This chain uses TRBV29-1 with TRBJ1-2; D call uncertain. Per germline, CDR1 SQVTM and CDR2 ANQGSEA. The CDR3 has 10 amino acids. The germline V and J ends were trimmed by 6 bases and 13 bases, with 15 bases remaining between them. Here the CDR3 DNA reads TGCAGCGTGATAGGAAGAGGGCCCACCTTC. Protein: CSVIGRGPTF.

The rearrangement uses TRBV5-5 and TRBJ2-7; 8 bases fit TRBD1. The CDR3 extends over 17 amino acids. Germline values: CDR1 SGHKS, CDR2 YYEKEE (reference sequence). V dropped 0 bases and J dropped 1; count of bases not matched to a gene: 9. This chain's CDR3 is CASSLASGQGMSYEQYF. Here the CDR3 DNA reads TGTGCCAGCAGCTTGGCCAGCGGACAGGGTATGTCCTACGAGCAGTACTTC.